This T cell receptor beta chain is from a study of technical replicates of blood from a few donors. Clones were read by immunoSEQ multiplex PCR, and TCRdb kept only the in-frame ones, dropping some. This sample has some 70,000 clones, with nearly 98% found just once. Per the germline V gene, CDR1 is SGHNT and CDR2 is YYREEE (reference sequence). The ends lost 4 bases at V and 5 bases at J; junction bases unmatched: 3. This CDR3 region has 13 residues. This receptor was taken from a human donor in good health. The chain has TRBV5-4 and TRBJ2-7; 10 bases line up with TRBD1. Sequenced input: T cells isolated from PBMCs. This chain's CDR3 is CASSTGTGDEQYF. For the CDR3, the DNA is TGTGCCAGCAGCACAGGGACAGGGGACGAGCAGTACTTC.